The rows below give T cell receptor beta chains drawn from one sample of a study of T cell repertoires and HLA-DP antigens. Sequenced by immunoSEQ multiplex PCR; TCRdb stores in-frame clones only, minus some. The sample yields about 89,000 clones, roughly 86% seen once. No antigen has been assigned to these receptors. Sample: CD4+ T cells from PBMCs. These receptors were taken from a man aged 50 to 60 in good health and CMV-seronegative. Each CDR3 is given with its conserved first and last residue. A D gene is named only where the DNA matches it firmly. Size values are once, few and many counts, or a class for expanded clones, and some rows have none.

.,TRBJ2-7,TRBD1,TRBV18,CASSQGTGIYEQYF,TGTGCCAGCTCACAAGGGACAGGGATTTACGAGCAGTACTTC
.,TRBJ2-4,.,TRBV6-6,CASSLTGADIQYF,TGTGCCAGCAGTCTAACAGGAGCGGACATTCAGTACTTC
.,TRBJ1-2,.,TRBV30,CAWSDQANYGYTF,TGTGCCTGGAGTGATCAAGCTAACTATGGCTACACCTTC
.,TRBJ2-1,TRBD2,TRBV7-9,CASSFSASGGSEQFF,TGTGCCAGCAGCTTTTCGGCTAGCGGGGGGAGTGAGCAGTTCTTC
few,TRBJ1-1,.,TRBV7-9,CASNRPGVNTEAFF,TGTGCCAGCAACCGCCCAGGGGTGAACACTGAAGCTTTCTTT
.,TRBJ2-3,.,TRBV27,CASSSQGLGTDTQYF,TGTGCCAGCAGTTCCCAGGGTTTGGGCACAGATACGCAGTATTTT
.,TRBJ2-3,.,TRBV2,CASSGDSTDTQYF,TGTGCCAGCAGTGGGGACAGCACAGATACGCAGTATTTT
.,TRBJ2-2,.,TRBV7-6,CASSGTGANTGELFF,TGTGCCAGCAGCGGTACGGGAGCGAACACCGGGGAGCTGTTTTTT
once,TRBJ1-5,.,TRBV9,CASSEGRGLFGQPQHF,TGTGCCAGCAGCGAGGGCAGGGGATTGTTTGGTCAGCCCCAGCATTTT
.,TRBJ2-3,TRBD2,TRBV7-8,CASSRGADTQYF,TGTGCCAGCAGTCGGGGGGCAGATACGCAGTATTTT
.,TRBJ2-1,.,TRBV5-1,CASSQTWAATYNEQFF,TGCGCCAGCAGCCAAACCTGGGCAGCGACCTACAATGAGCAGTTCTTC
.,TRBJ1-5,.,TRBV28,CASRLFSRPQHF,TGTGCCAGCAGGTTATTCTCGAGGCCCCAGCATTTT
.,TRBJ1-3,.,TRBV7-8,CASSISSLRYF,TGTGCCAGCAGCATCTCTAGTCTTCGATATTTT
.,TRBJ2-5,TRBD2,TRBV11-1,CASSLGALAGGPETQYF,TGTGCCAGCAGCTTAGGAGCACTAGCGGGGGGGCCGGAGACCCAGTACTTC
.,TRBJ2-7,.,TRBV21-1,CASSKARRLNSYEQYF,TGTGCCAGCAGCAAAGCAAGGAGACTGAACTCCTACGAGCAGTACTTC
.,TRBJ2-6,.,TRBV29-1,CSVGPSPDGANVLTF,TGCAGCGTTGGGCCTTCCCCGGACGGGGCCAACGTCCTGACTTTC
few,TRBJ1-1,.,TRBV19,CASSIGGRGTEAFF,TGTGCCAGTAGTATAGGAGGCAGGGGCACTGAAGCTTTCTTT
.,TRBJ2-3,.,TRBV7-2,CASSPGTDTQYF,TGTGCCAGCAGCCCGGGGACAGATACGCAGTATTTT
.,TRBJ1-1,.,TRBV7-7,CASSPGGDEAFF,TGTGCTAGCAGCCCCGGGGGGGATGAAGCTTTCTTT
once,TRBJ2-5,TRBD2,TRBV11-2,CASSPFGLAGVETQYF,TGTGCCAGCAGCCCTTTCGGACTAGCGGGAGTAGAGACCCAGTACTTC
.,TRBJ2-1,.,TRBV5-8,CASSSGKIVGSYNEQFF,TGTGCCAGCAGCTCCGGTAAGATTGTGGGCTCCTACAATGAGCAGTTCTTC
.,TRBJ2-5,.,TRBV5-1,CASSAGAQETQYF,TGCGCCAGCAGCGCGGGTGCCCAAGAGACCCAGTACTTC
.,TRBJ1-2,.,TRBV30,CAVGQGSYGYTF,TGTGCCGTTGGGCAGGGGAGCTATGGCTACACCTTC
once,TRBJ2-2,.,TRBV21-1,CASSKGVGRRRTTGELFF,TGTGCCAGCAGCAAAGGGGTGGGTCGTAGGAGGACCACCGGGGAGCTGTTTTTT
.,TRBJ1-1,TRBD1,TRBV18,CASSPGQGMNTEAFF,TGTGCCAGCTCACCGGGACAGGGGATGAACACTGAAGCTTTCTTT